This T cell receptor beta chain was captured in a study of regulatory T cells in long-lasting Graves disease. In building TCR beta libraries, iRepertoire HTBI primers were used together with Arm-PCR of CDR3 regions. From the multiplex PCR reads, TCRdb called clonotypes with MiXCR, one entry per CDR3 protein. The repertoire holds 350,000 to 500,000 distinct CDR3 sequences, with 14% as singletons. The time point was: newly diagnosed GD, antithyroid drugs for less than 3 months. Preparation of the TCR library used RNA extracted from PBMCs. These data also formed part of another study, on T cells in Graves' hyperthyroidism and ophthalmopathy. That paper states: TCR CDR3 regions were first amplified by RT-PCR with HTBI primers.

The TCR comes from a woman between 50 and 59 years old with Graves disease. Sequencing was performed on peripheral blood mononuclear cells (PBMCs), taken at new diagnosis, from a patient treated with antithyroid drugs.

The CDR3 sequence is CASSSRIRGNPEQFF. CDR3 nucleotides: TGTGCCAGCAGCTCAAGGATTCGCGGGAATCCTGAGCAGTTCTTC. V is TRBV14 and J is TRBJ2-1; the D gene is possibly TRBD2 (6 bases). V lost 5 bases and J 9 bases, leaving 20 bases between the germline ends. There are 15 residues in the CDR3. The V gene's germline CDR1 is SGHDN and CDR2 FVKESK.